This T cell receptor beta chain comes out of a study of CD8+ T cells in alopecia areata. Study as a whole: Tofacitinib treatment spanned 6 to 18 months, with 6 months off drug afterward. Overall study findings and caveats: Higher clonality was seen in lesional scalp than in normal scalp, especially in alopecia totalis/universalis.

Germline values: CDR1 SGHTA, CDR2 FQGTGA. V lost 2 bases and J lost 5, with 14 bases in between. The CDR3 extends over 15 amino acids. Comments on this clone: What it recognizes is unknown.

Investigators isolated RNA and reverse transcribed it into cDNA to act as the sequencing template. The method was immunoSEQ multiplex PCR; TCRdb's version includes in-frame clones alone and lacks a portion of them. Of roughly 250,000 clones in the sample, 65% to 70% are singletons; the top ten hold approximately 1.2%. The clonotype comes from a human donor with alopecia areata. The chain recombines TRBV7-3 with TRBJ2-3; no clear D. The source was CD4+ T cells sorted from blood, collected at week 0. The CDR3 is CASSLPGGRGDTQYF. The CDR3 bases are TGTGCCAGCAGCTTACCCGGCGGACGAGGAGATACGCAGTATTTT.